These 4 T cell receptor beta chains came from one sample sequenced in a study of vaccination and CD4 T cells after COVID-19. These receptors' targets are unknown. The Oncomine TCR Beta short-read assay was what sequenced the DNA obtained from cultured CD4+ T cells. MiXCR, run by TCRdb on the PCR reads, gives a single entry per CDR3 protein. This table has 15,000 or so distinct CDR3 sequences, roughly 36% appearing once. Treatment of the sample: approximately 9-day PBMC culture with coronavirus spike peptide pools or control peptides (ViraFEST assay). Sequenced material: cultured CD4+ T cells from blood. The receptors shown here come from a human donor with COVID-19.

The CDR3 nucleotides read TGCAGTGCTAGCACCCGGGACAGGGGGCGCGTTCCCCAAGAGACCCAGTACTTC. This translates into CSASTRDRGRVPQETQYF. The chain links TRBV20-1 to TRBJ2-5; 12 bases line up with TRBD1. CDR3 size: 18 residues. Losses at the gene ends were 3 bases for V and 1 base for J; bases not matched to a gene: 12. The germline V gene encodes CDR1 DFQATT and CDR2 SNEGSKA (reference sequence).

The chain has TRBV6-5 and TRBJ2-1; 14 bases align to TRBD2. CDR3 length: 15 amino acids. V lost 4 bases to trimming and J lost 6 bases; unmatched junction nucleotides: 2. CDR1 is MNHEY, CDR2 SVGAGI, per germline. CDR3 coding DNA: TGTGCCAGCAGTTTGACTAGCGGGGGGGGCAATGAGCAGTTCTTC. This codes for CASSLTSGGGNEQFF.

This chain uses TRBV9 with TRBJ1-2, with TRBD1 matching 9 bases. Looked up from germline, CDR1 is SGDLS and CDR2 is YYNGEE. The CDR3 is 14 residues long. The junction had 5 bases not matched to a gene; V was cut back by 2 bases and J by 6 bases. CDR3 bases: TGTGCCAGCAGCGTTCAGGGACAGGGCAATGGCTACACCTTC. It yields the protein CASSVQGQGNGYTF. The full variable domain, with the rest looked up from reference TRBV9 and TRBJ1-2, is DSGVTQTPKHLITATGQRVTLRCSPRSGDLSVYWYQQSLDQGLQFLIQYYNGEERAKGNILERFSAQQFPDLHSELNLSSLELGDSALYFCASSVQGQGNGYTFGSGTRLTVV.

The chain employs TRBV6-5 and TRBJ2-7, with 8 bases fitting TRBD1. Per the germline V gene, CDR1 is MNHEY and CDR2 is SVGAGI. V shed 2 bases and J 5 bases; nucleotides not matched to a gene: 11. This CDR3 has 16 amino acids. In DNA, the CDR3 is TGTGCCAGCAGTTACCTTGCAGGACAGGGACTTAACGAGCAGTACTTC. Its protein product is CASSYLAGQGLNEQYF.